What follows is one TCR beta chain and its context. This sample is part of a study of blood T cell repertoires in COVID-19. As for the study in general: Collection of acute and convalescent COVID-19 samples took place in the United States, Italy and Spain. PBMCs, B-cell-depleted T cells, or T cells provided the cDNA or gDNA that made up the material.

Original handling: Reference gene primer amplification gave nucleated cell count estimates. Assay: immunoSEQ multiplex PCR; the TCRdb copy retains only in-frame clones and omits some. The DNA gave D and trimming, while V, J and clone size come from that table. The data show 95,000 to 100,000 clones, with 70% to 90% seen just once and 4% to 5% held by the top ten. This CDR3 has 14 amino acids. The V gene lost 2 bases and the J gene lost 5 bases, with 10 bases spanning the gap. Germline V CDR1 and CDR2: MNHEY, SVGAGI. While infection was still active, Seattle patients were enrolled and then followed longitudinally.

The chain joins TRBV6-5 to TRBJ2-1; D not resolved. The source material was peripheral blood. The receptor was isolated from a human donor with COVID-19, enrolled during active disease. The donor label of this sample is uncertain. CDR3 sequence (DNA): TGTGCCAGCAGTTACGCGAGCATAGACAATGAGCAGTTCTTC. As protein: CASSYASIDNEQFF.